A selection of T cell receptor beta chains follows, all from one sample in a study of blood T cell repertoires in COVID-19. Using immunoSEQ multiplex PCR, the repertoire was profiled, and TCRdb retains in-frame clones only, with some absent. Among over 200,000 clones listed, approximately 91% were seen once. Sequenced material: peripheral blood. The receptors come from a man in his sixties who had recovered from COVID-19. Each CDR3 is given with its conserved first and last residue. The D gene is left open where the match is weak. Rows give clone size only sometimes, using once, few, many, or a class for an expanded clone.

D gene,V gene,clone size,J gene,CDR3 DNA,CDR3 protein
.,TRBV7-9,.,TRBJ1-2,TGTGCCAGCTCTGACCACAGCTATGGCTACACCTTC,CASSDHSYGYTF
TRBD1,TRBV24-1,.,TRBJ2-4,TGTGCCACCAGTGATGGTGGGACAGGAAGATCAATAGCCAAAAACATTCAGTACTTC,CATSDGGTGRSIAKNIQYF
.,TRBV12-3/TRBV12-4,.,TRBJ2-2,TGTGCCAGCACGTACACCGGGGAGCTGTTTTTT,CASTYTGELFF
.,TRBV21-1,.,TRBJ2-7,TGTGCCAGCAGCAAGGGGGGAGGGGAGGGCCCGCTGTACGAGCAGTACTTC,CASSKGGGEGPLYEQYF
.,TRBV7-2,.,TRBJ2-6,TGTGCCAGCAGTCCCCCTTTTTCTGGGGCCAACGTCCTGACTTTC,CASSPPFSGANVLTF
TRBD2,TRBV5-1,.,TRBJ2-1,TGCGCCAGCAGCCCCCTACTAGCGGGAGGCAACAATGAGCAGTTCTTC,CASSPLLAGGNNEQFF
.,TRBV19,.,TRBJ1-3,TGTGCCAGCCACCCAACCAGCGGGGGTAGAAACACCATATATTTT,CASHPTSGGRNTIYF
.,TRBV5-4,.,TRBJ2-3,TGTGCCAGCAAGGGGGTAGACGCAGATACGCAGTATTTT,CASKGVDADTQYF
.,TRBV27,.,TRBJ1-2,TGTGCCAGCAGTTTAGGGGGGATTAACTATGGCTACACCTTC,CASSLGGINYGYTF
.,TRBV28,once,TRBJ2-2,TGTGCCAGCACCCCAGGAGGGGCCCAGAACACCGGGGAGCTGTTTTTT,CASTPGGAQNTGELFF
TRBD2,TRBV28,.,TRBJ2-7,TGTGCCAGCATCGATAGCGGGGGCCCTCTCCGGGAGCAGTACTTC,CASIDSGGPLREQYF
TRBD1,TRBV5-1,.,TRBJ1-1,TGCGCCAGCGGGAGACAGGGTACGGACACTGAAGCTTTCTTT,CASGRQGTDTEAFF
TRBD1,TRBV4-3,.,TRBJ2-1,TGCGCCAGCAGCCACGGACAGGTTGGCGAGCAGTTCTTC,CASSHGQVGEQFF
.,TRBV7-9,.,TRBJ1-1,TGTGCCAGCAGCTTCCGGGGGGCGAACACTGAAGCTTTCTTT,CASSFRGANTEAFF
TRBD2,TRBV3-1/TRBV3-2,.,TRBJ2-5,TGTGCCAGCAGCCCCGGCGGGGGAGAGACCCAGTACTTC,CASSPGGGETQYF
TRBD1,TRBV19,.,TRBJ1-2,TGTGCCAGTGGTGAAATACCCCGGGACAGAGCCTATGGCTACACCTTC,CASGEIPRDRAYGYTF
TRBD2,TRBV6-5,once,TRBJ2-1,TGTGCCAGCCGGACTAGCGGGAGTGGCAATGAGCAGTTCTTC,CASRTSGSGNEQFF
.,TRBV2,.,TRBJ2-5,TGTGCCAGCAGTGAAGGTCCGCGACAAGAGACCCAGTACTTC,CASSEGPRQETQYF
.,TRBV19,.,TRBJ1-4,TGTGCCAGCAGGGCGATTGACAATGAAAAACTGTTTTTT,CASRAIDNEKLFF
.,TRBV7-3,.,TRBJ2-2,TGTGCCAGCAGCTTAATAGCGCGACAGGCGAACACCGGGGAGCTGTTTTTT,CASSLIARQANTGELFF
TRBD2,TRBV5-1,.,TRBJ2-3,TGCGCCAGCAGCTTCGGTCTAGCGGCAGATACGCAGTATTTT,CASSFGLAADTQYF
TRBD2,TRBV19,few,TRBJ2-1,TGTGCCAGCTCCGGGGGGGGCCCTGATATCTACAATGAGCAGTTCTTC,CASSGGGPDIYNEQFF
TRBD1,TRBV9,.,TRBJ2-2,TGTGCCAGCAGCGCCCAGGGGGTTTGGACAACGAACACCGGGGAGCTGTTTTTT,CASSAQGVWTTNTGELFF
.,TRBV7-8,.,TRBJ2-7,TGTGCCAGCAGCTTAGAGTCGGGGTTTGCGCAGGGGACCTACGAGCAGTACTTC,CASSLESGFAQGTYEQYF
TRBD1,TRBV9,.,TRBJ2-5,TGTGCCAGCAGCCCGCACCAGGGGGCCGGGGAGACCCAGTACTTC,CASSPHQGAGETQYF
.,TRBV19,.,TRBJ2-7,TGTGCCAGTAGTATGGGCCCTGGCAGGGGAAACGAGCAGTACTTC,CASSMGPGRGNEQYF
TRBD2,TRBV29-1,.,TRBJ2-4,TGCAGCGTTCAATATGGACTAGCGGAAAACATTCAGTACTTC,CSVQYGLAENIQYF
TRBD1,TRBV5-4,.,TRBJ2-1,TGTGCCAGCAGCTGGGACAGGGCCTACAATGAGCAGTTCTTC,CASSWDRAYNEQFF
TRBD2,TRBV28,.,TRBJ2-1,TGTGCCAGCAGTTTTTTTGTTCGGCGGGCCCTGAGGCCGGGGGGGCAGTTCTTC,CASSFFVRRALRPGGQFF
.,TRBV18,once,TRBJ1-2,TGTGCCAGCTCACCACGGCCTCCGACAGGCAACTATGGCTACACCTTC,CASSPRPPTGNYGYTF
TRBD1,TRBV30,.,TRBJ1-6,TGTGCCTGGAACAGGGGGACAGGTTTCTATAATTCACCCCTCCACTTT,CAWNRGTGFYNSPLHF
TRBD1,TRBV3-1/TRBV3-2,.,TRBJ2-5,TGTGCCAGCAGCCTTGCTGGACAGGGGGCGGGAGAGACCCAGTACTTC,CASSLAGQGAGETQYF
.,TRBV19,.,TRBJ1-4,TGTGCCAGTAGTATAGCTCCGGACACACAACTGTTTTTT,CASSIAPDTQLFF
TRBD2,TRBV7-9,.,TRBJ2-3,TGTGCCAGCAGCCTACTGGGCGGGGGATTTTTATCGGATACGCAGTATTTT,CASSLLGGGFLSDTQYF
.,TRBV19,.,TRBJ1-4,TGTGCCAGTAGTCGGTCTTTATCAACTAATGAAAAACTGTTTTTT,CASSRSLSTNEKLFF